The 30 T cell receptor beta chains below were found in one sample sequenced in a study of blood T cell repertoires in COVID-19. TCRdb's table, derived via immunoSEQ multiplex PCR, lists solely in-frame clones and lacks some. The table lists roughly 400,000 clones, about 92% of them singletons, with 0.6% in the top ten. The material sequenced was PBMCs or T cells enriched from blood (not recorded which). These receptors were obtained from a man younger than 35 who had recovered from COVID-19.

V usage is TRBV5-1 and J usage is TRBJ1-1; 7 bases agree with TRBD1. Losses at the gene ends were 4 bases for V and 1 base for J; bases not matched to a gene: 4. Germline CDR1 SGHRS, CDR2 YFSETQ. The CDR3 loop spans 14 amino acids. The CDR3 region is CASSMGQPNTEAFF. The CDR3 DNA sequence: TGCGCCAGCAGCATGGGACAGCCGAACACTGAAGCTTTCTTT.

This chain joins TRBV15 and TRBJ1-5; 7 bases align to TRBD1. This CDR3 region has 18 residues. V dropped 6 bases and J dropped 0; count of bases not matched to a gene: 14. CDR1 LNHNV and CDR2 YYDKDF come from the germline V gene (reference sequence). CDR3 sequence: CATSLRGSWIDSNQPQHF. In DNA form, the CDR3 reads TGTGCCACCAGTCTCAGGGGGTCTTGGATCGATAGCAATCAGCCCCAGCATTTT.

V usage is TRBV4-1 and J usage is TRBJ2-1; 13 bases are shared with TRBD2. From germline, CDR1 is MGHRA and CDR2 YSYEKL. V lost 4 bases to trimming and J lost 4 bases; unmatched junction nucleotides: 7. The CDR3 contains 17 residues. CDR3 coding DNA: TGCGCCAGCAGCCGCCTGACTAGCGGGGGGACGTACAATGAGCAGTTCTTC. Residues: CASSRLTSGGTYNEQFF.

The genes are TRBV19 and TRBJ1-2; 8 bases fit TRBD1. Germline loops: CDR1 LNHDA, CDR2 SQIVND (reference sequence). CDR3 length: 13 amino acids. With 5 bases clipped from V and 5 bases from J, the junction kept 4 bases outside the gene matches. CDR3 amino acids: CASSLGQGYGYTF. The CDR3 bases are TGTGCCAGTAGTCTAGGACAGGGATATGGCTACACCTTC.

V usage is TRBV5-5 and J usage is TRBJ1-5; maybe TRBD1 (6 bases). This CDR3 region has 14 residues. The germline CDR1 and CDR2 sequences are SGHKS and YYEKEE (reference sequence). V was shortened by 0 bases and J by 6 bases, with 10 bases between the two germline ends. The CDR3 sequence: CASSLDRDIQPQHF. The CDR3, as DNA: TGTGCCAGCAGCTTGGATCGGGACATTCAGCCCCAGCATTTT.

This rearrangement joins TRBV7-8 to TRBJ1-1; D is unclear. This CDR3 comprises 15 residues. CDR1 is SGHVS, CDR2 FQNEAQ, per germline. Trimming took 0 bases from V and 1 from J, leaving 9 bases between them. CDR3: CASSLARAANTEAFF. The CDR3 region has the DNA TGTGCCAGCAGCTTAGCGCGGGCAGCGAACACTGAAGCTTTCTTT.

The chain has TRBV19 and TRBJ1-3; 7 bases match TRBD1. The V gene end was trimmed by 5 bases and the J gene end by 0 bases; junction bases not matched to a gene: 7. The germline gives CDR1 LNHDA, CDR2 SQIVND (reference sequence). The CDR3 is 16 amino acids. CDR3 sequence reads: CASSGDRAFSGNTIYF. The CDR3, as DNA: TGTGCCAGTAGTGGGGACAGAGCCTTCTCTGGAAACACCATATATTTT.

This sequence joins TRBV27 and TRBJ2-3; 8 bases match TRBD2. Trimming took 6 bases from V and 4 from J; bases not matched to a gene: 9. The length of the CDR3 is 15 residues. Per germline, CDR1 MNHEY and CDR2 SMNVEV (reference sequence). The CDR3 sequence: CASSRFGGVPDTQYF. In DNA form, the CDR3 reads TGTGCCAGCAGCCGTTTCGGGGGGGTCCCAGATACGCAGTATTTT.

This chain links TRBV27 with TRBJ1-5; D remains unclear. The V and J ends lost 6 bases and 4 bases respectively, with 10 bases between them. In germline, CDR1 is MNHEY, CDR2 SMNVEV (reference sequence). This CDR3 comprises 13 residues. The CDR3 DNA reads as TGTGCCAGCAGCTTCACAGCTAATCAGCCCCAGCATTTT. This translates into CASSFTANQPQHF.

This clone was found once. This chain links TRBV3-1 (or the pseudogene TRBV3-2) with TRBJ1-4, with TRBD1 identical over 7 bases. With 5 bases clipped from V and 6 bases from J, the junction kept 3 bases outside the gene matches. Germline V gene lookup returns CDR1 LGHDT and CDR2 YNNKEL (reference sequence). The length of the CDR3 is 13 residues. The CDR3 protein is CASSAGTDEKLFF. The CDR3 nucleotides are TGTGCCAGCAGCGCCGGGACAGATGAAAAACTGTTTTTT.

The chain joins TRBV2 to TRBJ1-1, with 9 bases that match TRBD1. The CDR3 contains 16 residues. The germline CDR1 and CDR2 sequences are SNHLY and FYNNEI. V gave up 6 bases and J gave up 3 bases; unmatched junction bases: 11. This CDR3 is CASSDTGGVRDTEAFF. The CDR3 DNA sequence: TGTGCCAGCAGCGATACAGGGGGCGTTAGGGACACTGAAGCTTTCTTT.

The chain uses TRBV11-2 and TRBJ2-1; 9 bases align to TRBD2. This CDR3 comprises 19 residues. The V gene end was trimmed by 0 bases and the J gene end by 0 bases; junction bases not matched to a gene: 9. Germline V gene sequence: CDR1 SGHAT, CDR2 FQNNGV. The chain's CDR3 is CASSLDISGGLSSYNEQFF. The CDR3 DNA reads as TGTGCCAGCAGCTTAGATATTAGCGGGGGTTTGTCCTCCTACAATGAGCAGTTCTTC.

The V and J genes are TRBV5-4 and TRBJ2-3; 9 nucleotides align to TRBD2. Germline V gives CDR1 SGHNT, CDR2 YYREEE (reference sequence). V gave up 4 bases and J gave up 3 bases; unmatched junction bases: 6. CDR3 length equals 15 residues. The CDR3 region is CASSPWAGGTDTQYF. CDR3 DNA: TGTGCCAGCAGCCCCTGGGCGGGGGGGACAGATACGCAGTATTTT.

V is TRBV30 and J is TRBJ2-3; D unclear. Germline-derived CDR1 and CDR2 are GTSNPN and SVGIG (reference sequence). V was pared by 4 bases and J by 4 bases, with 15 bases between. The CDR3 has 14 residues. The CDR3 coding sequence is TGTGCCTGGAAGAGAGGCCCGAGCGCAGATACGCAGTATTTT. As protein: CAWKRGPSADTQYF.

This clone was recorded only once. The V and J genes are TRBV28 and TRBJ2-1; 7 bases are shared with TRBD1. This CDR3 spans 15 amino acids. Per the germline V gene, CDR1 is MDHEN and CDR2 is SYDVKM. J lost 10 bases, V lost 3 bases, and 12 bases had no gene match. The CDR3: CASSFDKTNRGEQFF. Here the CDR3 DNA reads TGTGCCAGCAGTTTCGACAAGACCAACAGGGGAGAGCAGTTCTTC.

DNA for the CDR3: TGTGCTAGTGGTTTGGGGGACAGGGGCAATCAGCCCCAGCATTTT. It encodes CASGLGDRGNQPQHF. The chain couples TRBV12-5 to TRBJ1-5; 9 nucleotides match TRBD1. Germline CDR1 reads LGHNT; CDR2 reads FRNRAP. With V trimmed by 1 base and J by 2 bases, 0 bases remained unmatched. There are 15 residues in the CDR3.

This clone was observed once. CDR3 residues: CASSLDYGSGYTEAFF. Written as DNA, the CDR3 is TGTGCCAGCAGCTTAGATTACGGTTCAGGGTACACTGAAGCTTTCTTT. This chain joins TRBV11-2 and TRBJ1-1, with D perhaps TRBD1 (5 bases). V was cut by 0 bases and J by 3 bases, with 14 bases left in between. The CDR3 sequence is 16 residues long. Germline V CDR1 and CDR2: SGHAT, FQNNGV.

In this sample, this clone turned up once. V is TRBV19 and J is TRBJ1-3; a possible D gene is TRBD1 (6 bases). This CDR3 has 14 amino acids. V lost 7 bases, J lost 4 bases, and 14 bases lay in between. CDR1 and CDR2 (germline): LNHDA, SQIVND (reference sequence). The DNA for the CDR3 is TGTGCCAGTACCATCTCGACAGGCGGAAACACCATATATTTT. Protein product: CASTISTGGNTIYF.

A note on this clone: The junction shows a germline mismatch at one end, possibly a read error. The genes are TRBV10-2 and TRBJ1-1; TRBD1 is a possible D gene (5 bases). Germline loops: CDR1 WSHSY, CDR2 SAAADI. The CDR3 is made up of 15 amino acids. Here the CDR3 DNA reads TGCGCCGGCAGGAGCGGGGCAGAATTGAACACTGAAGCTTTCTTT. Residues: CAGRSGAELNTEAFF.

The chain has TRBV19 and TRBJ1-1; D not resolved. The CDR3 length is 14 residues. The V gene lost 6 bases and the J gene lost 0 bases, with 11 bases spanning the gap. Per the germline V gene, CDR1 is LNHDA and CDR2 is SQIVND (reference sequence). The chain's CDR3 is CASRGVQLNTEAFF. CDR3 nucleotides: TGTGCCAGTAGGGGAGTCCAATTGAACACTGAAGCTTTCTTT.

The rearrangement joins TRBV7-9 to TRBJ1-3; the match to TRBD1 covers 9 bases. Trimming at V came to 4 bases and at J to 2 bases, leaving 6 bases not matched to a gene. Germline CDR1 and CDR2: SEHNR and FQNEAQ (reference sequence). The CDR3 has 16 amino acids. In nucleotides, the CDR3 is TGTGCCAGCAGCTACACAGGGGGCGCGGCTGGAAACACCATATATTTT. Its protein is CASSYTGGAAGNTIYF.

This sequence joins TRBV6-5 and TRBJ1-2; 7 bases align to TRBD1. Germline lookup yields CDR1 MNHEY and CDR2 SVGAGI. With 4 bases clipped from V and 7 bases from J, the junction kept 3 bases outside the gene matches. This CDR3 is 12 amino acids long. The CDR3 loop reads CASSSGGGGYTF. CDR3 bases: TGTGCCAGCAGTTCAGGGGGTGGTGGCTACACCTTC.

This clone was detected once. The chain uses TRBV12-5 and TRBJ2-2; D gene uncertain. Trimming removed 0 bases at V and 4 bases at J, with 3 bases between. The germline gives CDR1 LGHNT, CDR2 FRNRAP. There are 13 residues in the CDR3. The CDR3 coding sequence is TGTGCTAGTGGTTTGGTGCGCACCGGGGAGCTGTTTTTT. It encodes CASGLVRTGELFF.

This clone was seen just once. The genes are TRBV10-3 and TRBJ1-2; no firm D call. Germline-derived CDR1 and CDR2 are ENHRY and SYGVKD. The CDR3 runs to 12 residues. V gave up 3 bases and J gave up 8 bases, with 10 bases separating them. The chain's CDR3 is CAISDEGGGYTF. For the CDR3, the DNA is TGTGCCATCAGTGATGAAGGAGGGGGCTACACCTTC.

The J gene is TRBJ2-2, the V gene TRBV6-5; 9 positions match TRBD2. The germline V gene has CDR1 MNHEY and CDR2 SVGAGI. V trimming: 9 bases; J trimming: 4 bases; junction bases outside the gene matches: 6. This CDR3 comprises 14 residues. The DNA for the CDR3 is TGTGCCAGTAGCGGCGGGAGGGTCACCGGGGAGCTGTTTTTT. This translates into CASSGGRVTGELFF.

V gene TRBV27 combines with J gene TRBJ1-5, with D possibly being TRBD1 (5 bases). CDR3 size: 14 residues. V lost 5 bases, J lost 3 bases, and 11 bases lay in between. Germline loops: CDR1 MNHEY, CDR2 SMNVEV (reference sequence). The CDR3 DNA reads as TGTGCCAGCAGTACAGACAGATTCAATCAGCCCCAGCATTTT. Translating gives CASSTDRFNQPQHF.

V usage is TRBV28 and J usage is TRBJ1-1; TRBD1 might be the D (6 bases). CDR1 and CDR2 (germline): MDHEN, SYDVKM. V was cut by 7 bases and J by 2 bases, with 14 bases left in between. CDR3 size: 14 residues. For the CDR3, the DNA is TGTGCCAGCACCCTTCGACAGGCAAACACTGAAGCTTTCTTT. It translates to CASTLRQANTEAFF.

The chain has TRBV3-1 (or the pseudogene TRBV3-2) and TRBJ1-2, with D possibly TRBD1 on 6 matching bases. The CDR3 length is 15 residues. The V gene's germline CDR1 is LGHDT and CDR2 YNNKEL (reference sequence). V was shortened by 5 bases and J by 3 bases, with 16 bases between the two germline ends. In nucleotides, the CDR3 is TGTGCCAGCAGCTCCGGACAGAACCCACACTATGGCTACACCTTC. This sequence encodes CASSSGQNPHYGYTF.

The chain recombines TRBV6-5 with TRBJ2-3; D is uncertain. CDR3 length: 12 amino acids. Germline values: CDR1 MNHEY, CDR2 SVGAGI. Between the trimmed V and J ends, which lost 8 bases and 3 bases, there was a span of 9 bases. In DNA form, the CDR3 reads TGTGCCAGCCAGGCAGTAACAGATACGCAGTATTTT. Protein: CASQAVTDTQYF.

This rearrangement joins TRBV24-1 to TRBJ1-2; 8 bases agree with TRBD1. The V segment lost 5 bases and the J segment 7 bases; nucleotides outside the gene matches: 5. This CDR3 region has 13 residues. Germline V gene lookup returns CDR1 KGHDR and CDR2 SFDVKD. CDR3: CATSVDRGLGYTF. The CDR3 nucleotides read TGTGCCACCAGTGTCGACAGGGGTCTTGGCTACACCTTC.